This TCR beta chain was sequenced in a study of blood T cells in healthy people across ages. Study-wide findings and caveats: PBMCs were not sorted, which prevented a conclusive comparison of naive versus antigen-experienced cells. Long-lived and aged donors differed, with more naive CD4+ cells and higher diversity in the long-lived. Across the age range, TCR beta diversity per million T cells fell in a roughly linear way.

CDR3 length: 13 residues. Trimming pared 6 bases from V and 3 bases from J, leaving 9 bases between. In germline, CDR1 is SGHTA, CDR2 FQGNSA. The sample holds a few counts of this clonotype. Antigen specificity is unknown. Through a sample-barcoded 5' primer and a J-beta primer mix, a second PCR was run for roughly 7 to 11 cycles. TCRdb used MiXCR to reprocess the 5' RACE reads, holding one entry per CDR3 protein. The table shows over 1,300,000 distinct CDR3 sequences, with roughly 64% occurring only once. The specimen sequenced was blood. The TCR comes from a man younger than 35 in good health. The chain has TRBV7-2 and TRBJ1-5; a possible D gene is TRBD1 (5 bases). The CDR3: CASSLGTNQPQHF. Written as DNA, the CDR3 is TGTGCCAGCAGTCTGGGGACCAATCAGCCCCAGCATTTT.